The 28 T cell receptor beta chains presented below share a single source sample, sequenced in a study of cytomegalovirus exposure and HLA in healthy donors. The PCR made use of 60 Vbeta and 13 Jbeta primers. Sequenced by immunoSEQ multiplex PCR; TCRdb stores in-frame clones only, minus some. The sample yields approximately 160,000 clones, less than 90% seen once. Input material: PBMCs. The receptor source for this set is a boy between 2 and 10 years old in good health and CMV-seronegative.

This rearrangement joins TRBV9 to TRBJ1-2; D unresolved. Deletions cut 0 bases from V and 4 bases from J, with 13 bases between. The CDR3 spans 15 residues. Germline loops: CDR1 SGDLS, CDR2 YYNGEE. The CDR3 reads CASSVESGGSYGYTF. Here the CDR3 DNA reads TGTGCCAGCAGCGTAGAGTCGGGAGGATCCTATGGCTACACCTTC.

The count of this clone is one. This chain uses TRBV25-1 with TRBJ2-1; TRBD2 aligns across 11 bases. Per germline, CDR1 MGHDK and CDR2 SYGVNS. The length of the CDR3 is 17 residues. V was clipped by 1 base and J by 0 bases; unmatched bases: 2. CDR3 residues: CASSESGTSGSYNEQFF. The CDR3 bases are TGTGCCAGCAGTGAATCCGGGACTAGCGGCTCCTACAATGAGCAGTTCTTC.

J is TRBJ2-5 and V is TRBV27, with a tentative D call TRBD1 (5 bases). CDR1 is MNHEY, CDR2 SMNVEV, per germline (reference sequence). Between the trimmed V and J ends, which lost 2 bases and 4 bases, there was a span of 8 bases. The CDR3 is made up of 13 amino acids. The CDR3 DNA follows: TGTGCCAGCAGTTTAGTCAGGGCAGAGACCCAGTACTTC. Translated: CASSLVRAETQYF.

J is TRBJ1-1 and V is TRBV4-1; the D gene is possibly TRBD1 (6 bases). The length of the CDR3 is 17 residues. V was cut by 4 bases and J by 2 bases, with 20 bases left in between. Germline V CDR1 and CDR2: MGHRA, YSYEKL. The CDR3 here is CASSPSPGALSNTEAFF. The CDR3 DNA reads as TGCGCCAGCAGCCCCAGCCCAGGGGCCCTTTCCAACACTGAAGCTTTCTTT.

The chain links TRBV27 to TRBJ2-1; weak D call: TRBD2 (5 bases). This CDR3 has 15 amino acids. V lost 7 bases and J 2 bases, leaving 15 bases between the germline ends. Germline loops: CDR1 MNHEY, CDR2 SMNVEV (reference sequence). The CDR3 loop is CASTPGVAAYNEQFF. CDR3 DNA sequence: TGTGCCAGCACCCCCGGGGTCGCCGCCTACAATGAGCAGTTCTTC.

The chain recombines TRBV28 with TRBJ1-5; 10 nucleotides match TRBD1. The trim removed 6 bases at V and 3 bases at J, leaving 8 bases unmatched. CDR3 length equals 16 residues. Germline CDR1 reads MDHEN; CDR2 reads SYDVKM. This CDR3 reads CASSETGGLNNQPQHF. CDR3 bases: TGTGCCAGCAGCGAGACAGGGGGCTTGAACAATCAGCCCCAGCATTTT.

The rearrangement uses TRBV27 and TRBJ1-1; 9 bases are shared with TRBD1. V was pared by 9 bases and J by 2 bases, with 16 bases of the junction left unmatched. This CDR3 is 17 amino acids long. Germline V gene sequence: CDR1 MNHEY, CDR2 SMNVEV (reference sequence). CDR3 bases: TGTGCCAGACCGCTCTTCCGGGACAGGGACCCTAACACTGAAGCTTTCTTT. Amino acid sequence: CARPLFRDRDPNTEAFF.

The chain joins TRBV19 to TRBJ2-3; TRBD2 matches 9 bases. The CDR3 has 15 amino acids. Germline V CDR1 and CDR2: LNHDA, SQIVND (reference sequence). With 5 bases clipped from V and 0 bases from J, the junction kept 3 bases outside the gene matches. The CDR3 sequence: CASSLTSGSTDTQYF. CDR3 bases: TGTGCCAGTAGTCTTACTAGCGGGAGCACAGATACGCAGTATTTT.

This clone has a handful of counts. The CDR3: CASSTYTSGEGEQYF. CDR3 DNA: TGTGCCAGCAGTACCTATACTAGCGGGGAAGGTGAGCAGTACTTC. J is TRBJ2-7 and V is TRBV27; TRBD2 matches at 10 bases. The CDR3 length is 15 residues. Germline values: CDR1 MNHEY, CDR2 SMNVEV (reference sequence). J gave up 7 bases and V 5 bases, and 11 bases lay outside the gene matches.

The CDR3 DNA reads as TGCAGGCTGGAAGGGGACACTGAAGCTTTCTTT. This codes for CRLEGDTEAFF. The chain has TRBV20-1 and TRBJ1-1; perhaps TRBD1 as D (5 bases). Germline CDR1 and CDR2: DFQATT and SNEGSKA (reference sequence). CDR3 length equals 11 residues.

The chain links TRBV6-5 to TRBJ2-7, with 9 bases lining up with TRBD2. V was pared by 6 bases and J by 7 bases, with 7 bases of the junction left unmatched. The germline V gene has CDR1 MNHEY and CDR2 SVGAGI. CDR3 length: 13 amino acids. The chain's CDR3 is CASSQGLAREQYF. Here the CDR3 DNA reads TGTGCCAGCAGCCAAGGACTAGCGAGGGAGCAGTACTTC.

The rearrangement links TRBV6-1 to TRBJ2-7, with a tentative D call TRBD1 (5 bases). The CDR3 runs 15 residues. V dropped 4 bases and J dropped 0 bases, with 13 bases sitting between them. The germline V gene encodes CDR1 MNHNS and CDR2 SASEGT. This CDR3 is CASSVTGWDSYEQYF. For the CDR3, the DNA is TGTGCCAGCAGTGTCACAGGTTGGGACTCCTACGAGCAGTACTTC.

The CDR3, as DNA: TGTGCCACCAGCGGGGGAGGGGAAAGCTCCTACGAGCAGTACTTC. It translates to CATSGGGESSYEQYF. This rearrangement joins TRBV15 to TRBJ2-7; 7 bases fit TRBD2. V lost 5 bases, J lost 0 bases, and 7 bases stayed unmatched. The V gene's germline CDR1 is LNHNV and CDR2 YYDKDF (reference sequence). The CDR3 extends over 15 amino acids. Complete variable domain (other parts from reference TRBV15 and TRBJ2-7): DAMVIQNPRYQVTQFGKPVTLSCSQTLNHNVMYWYQQKSSQAPKLLFHYYDKDFNNEADTPDNFQSRRPNTSFCFLDIRSPGLGDTAMYLCATSGGGESSYEQYFGPGTRLTVT.

The chain joins TRBV6-1 to TRBJ1-5; 7 bases map to TRBD1. The CDR3 length is 15 residues. Germline CDR1 MNHNS, CDR2 SASEGT. Unmatched junction bases numbered 6, after V lost 4 bases and J lost 3 bases. This CDR3 is CASSATTGNNQPQHF. DNA of the CDR3: TGTGCCAGCAGTGCAACGACAGGGAACAATCAGCCCCAGCATTTT.

This clone has just a few counts. The V gene is TRBV5-1, the J gene TRBJ2-5, with D perhaps TRBD2 (6 bases). The V end lost 3 bases, the J end lost 3 bases, and 12 bases lay between the germline ends. The CDR3 spans 14 residues. The germline gives CDR1 SGHRS, CDR2 YFSETQ. For the CDR3, the DNA is TGCGCCAGCAGCTCCCTTGGGGGGAAAGAGACCCAGTACTTC. The encoded protein is CASSSLGGKETQYF.

The genes are TRBV7-9 and TRBJ2-7; TRBD2 aligns across 12 bases. V dropped 4 bases and J dropped 3; count of bases not matched to a gene: 4. CDR1 and CDR2 from the germline V gene are SEHNR and FQNEAQ (reference sequence). This CDR3 has 15 residues. CDR3 in DNA: TGTGCCAGCAGCTCCCGGACTAGCGGGATCTACGAGCAGTACTTC. It is translated as CASSSRTSGIYEQYF.

J is TRBJ1-1 and V is TRBV30; possibly TRBD1 for D (6 bases). The CDR3 is 14 residues long. Germline CDR1 GTSNPN, CDR2 SVGIG (reference sequence). V lost 0 bases and J lost 4, with 12 bases in between. The CDR3 sequence is CAWSVFQGSTEAFF. DNA for the CDR3: TGTGCCTGGAGTGTATTTCAGGGGTCCACTGAAGCTTTCTTT.

The rearrangement uses TRBV6-1 and TRBJ2-5; 9 nucleotides line up with TRBD2. The germline V gene encodes CDR1 MNHNS and CDR2 SASEGT. Trimming cost V 0 bases and J 7 bases; bases outside gene matches: 9. The length of the CDR3 is 16 residues. In DNA, the CDR3 is TGTGCCAGCAGTGAAGCCAGACTAGCGGAGGGGGGGACCCAGTACTTC. It codes for CASSEARLAEGGTQYF.

This sequence joins TRBV12-5 and TRBJ1-5; 10 bases are a match to TRBD1. Germline CDR1 reads LGHNT; CDR2 reads FRNRAP. This CDR3 is 15 amino acids long. The V gene end was trimmed by 7 bases and the J gene end by 3 bases; junction bases not matched to a gene: 6. This CDR3 reads CASARDRGYNQPQHF. CDR3 DNA: TGTGCTAGTGCTAGGGACAGGGGCTACAATCAGCCCCAGCATTTT.

A single count supports this clone. Other DNA sequences of this sample code for an identical CDR3. The chain joins TRBV5-1 to TRBJ2-3; D possibly corresponds to TRBD2 (6 bases). Germline CDR1 SGHRS, CDR2 YFSETQ. The V and J ends lost 0 bases and 3 bases respectively, with 14 bases between them. CDR3 length: 16 residues. The CDR3 DNA reads as TGCGCCAGCAGCTTGGGGCGCGGGCGGGGAACAGATACGCAGTATTTT. Amino acid sequence: CASSLGRGRGTDTQYF.

The chain couples TRBV27 to TRBJ2-7; D gene ambiguous. The CDR3 is 13 amino acids. Per the germline V gene, CDR1 is MNHEY and CDR2 is SMNVEV (reference sequence). Trimming pared 3 bases from V and 0 bases from J, leaving 6 bases between. The CDR3 spells CASSFRFSYEQYF. CDR3 in DNA: TGTGCCAGCAGTTTCAGGTTCTCCTACGAGCAGTACTTC.

The chain recombines TRBV29-1 with TRBJ2-1; 14 bases are a match to TRBD2. Trimming took 7 bases from V and 0 from J; bases not matched to a gene: 11. Germline V gene data show CDR1 as SQVTM and CDR2 as ANQGSEA. The CDR3 runs to 18 residues. CDR3: CSGLAGGRASSSYNEQFF. CDR3 DNA sequence: TGCAGCGGACTAGCGGGAGGGAGGGCTTCGAGCTCCTACAATGAGCAGTTCTTC.

This sequence joins TRBV5-6 and TRBJ2-1; the D gene is possibly TRBD2 (5 bases). V dropped 1 base and J dropped 3 bases, with 14 bases sitting between them. The CDR3 is 16 residues long. Germline CDR1 SGHDT, CDR2 YYEEEE. For the CDR3, the DNA is TGTGCCAGCAGCTTGCCAGCGGCGACTCTCTACAATGAGCAGTTCTTC. This gives the protein CASSLPAATLYNEQFF.

The chain links TRBV5-1 to TRBJ2-2, with TRBD1 matching over 12 bases. The germline gives CDR1 SGHRS, CDR2 YFSETQ. The V gene end was trimmed by 4 bases and the J gene end by 1 base; junction bases not matched to a gene: 8. CDR3 length: 18 residues. The CDR3 here is CASSLHGTGGLNTGELFF. DNA for the CDR3: TGCGCCAGCAGCCTACACGGGACAGGGGGCCTGAACACCGGGGAGCTGTTTTTT.

This clone was detected only a few times. This chain connects TRBV2 to TRBJ1-3, with D possibly matching TRBD1 (6 bases). The germline CDR1 and CDR2 sequences are SNHLY and FYNNEI. Trimming left V 6 bases short and J 4 bases short, with 10 bases between. The CDR3 contains 13 residues. The CDR3 nucleotides read TGTGCCAGCAGCAGGGACATCGGAAACACCATATATTTT. It codes for CASSRDIGNTIYF.

The V gene is TRBV7-2, the J gene TRBJ1-5; D unclear. Looked up from germline, CDR1 is SGHTA and CDR2 is FQGNSA. Trimming removed 0 bases at V and 5 bases at J, with 5 bases between. CDR3 length: 13 amino acids. Here the CDR3 reads CASSLAGDQPQHF. In DNA form, the CDR3 reads TGTGCCAGCAGCTTAGCGGGAGATCAGCCCCAGCATTTT.

V and J are TRBV7-3 and TRBJ2-2; a possible D gene is TRBD1 (5 bases). V was trimmed by 8 bases and J by 6 bases, leaving 7 bases between them. The germline CDR1 and CDR2 sequences are SGHTA and FQGTGA. This CDR3 contains 11 residues. This CDR3 is CASGRAGELFF. CDR3 sequence (DNA): TGTGCCAGCGGCAGGGCCGGGGAGCTGTTTTTT.

The DNA for the CDR3 is TGTGCCAGCAGCTTAATACAGGGCGGTGAAAAACTGTTTTTT. This sequence encodes CASSLIQGGEKLFF. The chain employs TRBV7-2 and TRBJ1-4; TRBD1 might be the D (6 bases). Germline V lookup: CDR1 SGHTA, CDR2 FQGNSA. V was shortened by 2 bases and J by 7 bases, with 11 bases between the two germline ends. The CDR3 has 14 amino acids.